These T cell receptor beta chains were read from a single sample in a study of blood T cell repertoires in COVID-19. Sequencing used immunoSEQ multiplex PCR; TCRdb keeps in-frame clones, though not all of them. The sample carries roughly 300,000 clones, 85% recorded once. The sample comprised PBMCs or T cells enriched from blood (not recorded which). The receptors were sampled from a woman between 50 and 59 years old who had recovered from COVID-19. CDR3s include the opening cysteine and the closing phenylalanine or tryptophan. A D gene is named only where the DNA matches it firmly. Size is omitted from some rows. Given values are once, few, many or a class for expanded clones.

CASSKQGGQLNTEAFF	TGCGCCAGCAGCAAACAGGGGGGACAGTTGAACACTGAAGCTTTCTTT	few	TRBD1	TRBV5-1	TRBJ1-1
CASSLIRGIGYGYTF	TGTGCCAGCAGCTTGATTCGGGGGATCGGCTATGGCTACACCTTC	NA	NA	TRBV5-8	TRBJ1-2
CAWTRTGSSYEQYF	TGTGCCTGGACTCGGACAGGGAGCTCCTACGAGCAGTACTTC	few	TRBD1	TRBV30	TRBJ2-7
CASSLGYGGALSEQFF	TGCGCCAGCAGCTTGGGTTACGGGGGGGCCTTAAGTGAGCAGTTCTTC	NA	TRBD2	TRBV5-1	TRBJ2-1
CAWSLQGGYTF	TGTGCCTGGAGCCTCCAGGGGGGCTACACCTTC	NA	NA	TRBV30	TRBJ1-2
CAWSATGNTEAFF	TGTGCCTGGAGTGCGACAGGAAACACTGAAGCTTTCTTT	once	NA	TRBV30	TRBJ1-1
CASSPPLAGAPEEQFF	TGCGCCAGCAGCCCCCCGCTAGCGGGAGCCCCAGAGGAGCAGTTCTTC	NA	TRBD2	TRBV5-1	TRBJ2-1
CASSIELQPQHF	TGTGCCAGTAGTATAGAACTACAGCCCCAGCATTTT	NA	NA	TRBV19	TRBJ1-5
CASSQTRQGGGYTF	TGTGCCAGCAGCCAAACCCGACAGGGGGGAGGCTACACCTTC	NA	TRBD1	TRBV3-1/TRBV3-2	TRBJ1-2
CASSLDIHNEQFF	TGTGCCAGCAGCTTGGACATCCACAATGAGCAGTTCTTC	NA	NA	TRBV5-8	TRBJ2-1
CASSLGGTAPTEQYF	TGTGCCAGCAGCCTAGGCGGGACTGCCCCCACCGAGCAGTACTTC	NA	NA	TRBV7-2	TRBJ2-7
CASSTVGGEKLFF	TGTGCCAGCAGTACTGTAGGAGGTGAAAAACTGTTTTTT	NA	NA	TRBV6-2/TRBV6-3	TRBJ1-4
CASSLSWSSYEQYF	TGTGCCAGCAGTTTATCCTGGAGCTCCTACGAGCAGTACTTC	once	NA	TRBV27	TRBJ2-7
CASSHGRVPGTEAFF	TGTGCCAGCAGCCACGGCCGCGTCCCGGGCACTGAAGCTTTCTTT	NA	NA	TRBV6-5	TRBJ1-1
CASSLGTTRTSGRPRNEQFF	TGTGCCAGCAGTTTGGGCACCACTCGGACTAGCGGGAGACCTCGGAATGAGCAGTTCTTC	NA	TRBD2	TRBV27	TRBJ2-1
CASSRITDRGLETQYF	TGTGCCAGCAGTCGAATTACGGACAGGGGTCTGGAGACCCAGTACTTC	once	TRBD1	TRBV27	TRBJ2-5
CASSPNYRGNSPLHF	TGTGCCAGCAGCCCGAATTACAGGGGTAATTCACCCCTCCACTTT	once	TRBD1	TRBV5-8	TRBJ1-6
CASSPGAEAFF	TGTGCCAGCAGCCCCGGGGCTGAAGCTTTCTTT	few	NA	TRBV7-9	TRBJ1-1
CASSQNFGGNEQFF	TGTGCCAGCAGCCAAAACTTCGGCGGAAATGAGCAGTTCTTC	NA	NA	TRBV14	TRBJ2-1
CASSLRQTSTDTQYF	TGTGCCAGCAGCTTGAGACAGACTAGCACAGATACGCAGTATTTT	once	NA	TRBV7-9	TRBJ2-3
CASSLWTGRRGANVLTF	TGTGCCAGTAGTCTTTGGACAGGCCGAAGAGGGGCCAACGTCCTGACTTTC	NA	TRBD1	TRBV19	TRBJ2-6
CASSRGQASYEQYF	TGTGCCAGCAGTAGAGGACAGGCTTCCTACGAGCAGTACTTC	once	TRBD1	TRBV28	TRBJ2-7
CASSTRNTEAFF	TGTGCCAGTAGTACCAGGAACACTGAAGCTTTCTTT	NA	NA	TRBV19	TRBJ1-1
CASSLGHVNTGELFF	TGTGCCAGCAGCTTGGGACACGTGAACACCGGGGAGCTGTTTTTT	NA	NA	TRBV11-2	TRBJ2-2
CATRKAGEADTQYF	TGTGCAACGAGGAAGGCGGGAGAGGCAGATACGCAGTATTTT	NA	NA	TRBV12-2	TRBJ2-3
CASSLADRGIDTQYF	TGTGCCAGCAGCTTAGCGGACAGGGGGATTGATACGCAGTATTTT	NA	TRBD1	TRBV7-6	TRBJ2-3
CASSPGQVYEQYF	TGTGCCAGCAGCCCGGGACAGGTCTACGAGCAGTACTTC	NA	TRBD1	TRBV5-6	TRBJ2-7
CASSPRAPNEKLFF	TGTGCCAGCAGCCCGAGGGCCCCTAATGAAAAACTGTTTTTT	once	NA	TRBV7-8	TRBJ1-4
CASSYRQGSQPQHF	TGTGCCAGCAGTTATCGACAGGGAAGTCAGCCCCAGCATTTT	NA	TRBD1	TRBV6-2/TRBV6-3	TRBJ1-5
CASSQQDRDTEAFF	TGTGCCAGCAGCCAACAAGACAGGGACACTGAAGCTTTCTTT	few	TRBD1	TRBV3-1/TRBV3-2	TRBJ1-1
CASSLAGQGTGELFF	TGCGCCAGCAGCTTGGCGGGACAGGGGACCGGGGAGCTGTTTTTT	NA	TRBD1	TRBV5-1	TRBJ2-2